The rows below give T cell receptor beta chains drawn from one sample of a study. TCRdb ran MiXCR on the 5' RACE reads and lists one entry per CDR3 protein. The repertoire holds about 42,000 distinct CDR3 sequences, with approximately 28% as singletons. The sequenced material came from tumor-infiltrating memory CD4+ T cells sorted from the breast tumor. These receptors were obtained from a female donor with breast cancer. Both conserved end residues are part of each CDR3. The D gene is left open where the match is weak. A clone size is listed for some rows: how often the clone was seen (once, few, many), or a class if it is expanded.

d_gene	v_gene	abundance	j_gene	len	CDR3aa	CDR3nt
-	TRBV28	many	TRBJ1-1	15	CASSQDSLEATEAFF	TGTGCCAGCAGTCAGGACAGCCTGGAGGCGACTGAAGCTTTCTTT
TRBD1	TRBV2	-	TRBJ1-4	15	CASSDGTATNEKLFF	TGTGCCAGCAGTGATGGGACAGCAACTAATGAAAAACTGTTTTTT
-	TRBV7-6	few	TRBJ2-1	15	CASTKLGDLYNEQFF	TGTGCCAGCACCAAGCTCGGAGATCTCTACAATGAGCAGTTCTTC
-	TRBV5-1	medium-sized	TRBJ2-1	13	CASSSGGIEEQFF	TGCGCCAGCAGCTCTGGGGGAATCGAGGAGCAGTTCTTC
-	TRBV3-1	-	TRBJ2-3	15	CASSPTLGLANTQYF	TGTGCCAGCAGCCCCACCCTAGGACTTGCCAATACGCAGTATTTT
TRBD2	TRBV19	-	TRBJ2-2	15	CASSIVTSGTGELFF	TGTGCCAGTAGTATTGTGACTAGCGGCACCGGGGAGCTGTTTTTT
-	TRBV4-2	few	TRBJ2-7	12	CASSQNNYEQYF	TGTGCCAGCAGCCAAAACAACTACGAGCAGTACTTC
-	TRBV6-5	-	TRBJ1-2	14	CTSSNREGGYGYTF	TGTACCAGCAGCAACAGGGAAGGGGGCTATGGCTACACCTTC
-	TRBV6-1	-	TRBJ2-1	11	CASAESNEQFF	TGTGCCAGTGCTGAGAGTAATGAGCAGTTCTTC
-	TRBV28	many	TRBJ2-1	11	CATRGAGEQFF	TGTGCCACCCGGGGGGCCGGTGAGCAGTTCTTC
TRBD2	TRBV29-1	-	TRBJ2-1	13	CSVLSGLDHEQFF	TGCAGCGTGCTCTCCGGACTAGATCATGAGCAGTTCTTC
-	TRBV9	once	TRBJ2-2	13	CASSLANTGELFF	TGTGCCAGCTCCCTAGCTAACACCGGGGAGCTGTTTTTT
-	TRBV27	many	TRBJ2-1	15	CASSLLSSSYNEQFF	TGTGCCAGCAGTTTATTATCGAGCTCTTACAATGAGCAGTTCTTC